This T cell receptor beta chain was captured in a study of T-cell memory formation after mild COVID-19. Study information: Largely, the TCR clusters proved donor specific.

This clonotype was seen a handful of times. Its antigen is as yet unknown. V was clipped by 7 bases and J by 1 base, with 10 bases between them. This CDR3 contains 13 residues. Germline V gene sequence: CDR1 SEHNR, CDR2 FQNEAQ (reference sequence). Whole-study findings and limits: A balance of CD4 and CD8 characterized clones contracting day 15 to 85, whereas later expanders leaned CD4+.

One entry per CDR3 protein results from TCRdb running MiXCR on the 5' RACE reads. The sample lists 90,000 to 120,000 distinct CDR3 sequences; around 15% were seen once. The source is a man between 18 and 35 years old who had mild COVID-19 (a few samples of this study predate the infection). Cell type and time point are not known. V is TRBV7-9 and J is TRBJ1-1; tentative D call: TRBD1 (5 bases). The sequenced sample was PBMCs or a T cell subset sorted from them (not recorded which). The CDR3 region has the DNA TGTGCCAGCAAGGGGAACCAGAACACTGAAGCTTTCTTT. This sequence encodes CASKGNQNTEAFF.